Listed here are 27 T cell receptor beta chains from one sample, sequenced in a study of shared clonotypes between healthy human individuals. Sequencing used immunoSEQ multiplex PCR; TCRdb keeps in-frame clones, though not all of them. The table has some 470,000 clones, 76% seen once. The sample taken for sequencing was PBMCs. These receptors were collected from a woman between 40 and 55 years old in good health. Some clones in this sample may be carry-over from other donors' samples.

This clone was observed a single time. This chain joins TRBV5-6 and TRBJ2-7; TRBD2 matches at 7 bases. V lost 6 bases and J lost 0; bases outside the gene matches: 12. This CDR3 contains 16 residues. The germline V gene has CDR1 SGHDT and CDR2 YYEEEE. The CDR3 is CASTSRGSGISYEQYF. The CDR3 DNA reads as TGTGCCAGCACCTCGAGAGGAAGCGGGATCTCCTACGAGCAGTACTTC.

V usage is TRBV7-9 and J usage is TRBJ2-1, with 14 bases matching TRBD2. J gave up 7 bases and V 5 bases, and 16 bases lay outside the gene matches. Per germline, CDR1 SEHNR and CDR2 FQNEAQ (reference sequence). This CDR3 has 19 residues. This CDR3 is CASSPGLAGVPYSPNEQFF. In DNA form, the CDR3 reads TGTGCCAGCAGCCCGGGACTAGCGGGAGTACCATACTCTCCTAATGAGCAGTTCTTC.

The sample holds a few counts of this clone. The rearrangement links TRBV28 to TRBJ2-5, with TRBD2 matching over 7 bases. Unmatched junction bases numbered 7, after V lost 2 bases and J lost 7 bases. This CDR3 spans 14 amino acids. In germline, CDR1 is MDHEN, CDR2 SYDVKM. The CDR3 reads CASSLAGGGGTQYF. In DNA form, the CDR3 reads TGTGCCAGCAGTTTAGCCGGAGGCGGGGGGACCCAGTACTTC. The full variable domain, in which reference TRBV28 and TRBJ2-5 provide the parts outside the CDR3, is DVKVTQSSRYLVKRTGEKVFLECVQDMDHENMFWYRQDPGLGLRLIYFSYDVKMKEKGDIPEGYSVSREKKERFSLILESASTNQTSMYLCASSLAGGGGTQYFGPGTRLLVL.

The rearrangement joins TRBV28 to TRBJ2-7; a weak D match, TRBD1 (5 bases). The CDR3 totals 14 residues. Trimming stripped 7 bases from V and 3 bases from J, with 16 bases between. Per the germline V gene, CDR1 is MDHEN and CDR2 is SYDVKM. The CDR3 is CASTQSRGGYEQYF. In nucleotides, the CDR3 is TGTGCCAGCACCCAGAGTAGGGGTGGCTACGAGCAGTACTTC.

This clone was observed once. The chain recombines TRBV4-2 with TRBJ2-6; D not certain. There are 16 residues in the CDR3. V was clipped by 4 bases and J by 0 bases, with 10 bases between them. Germline CDR1 and CDR2: LGHNA and YNFKEQ. CDR3: CASSPPVYSGANVLTF. CDR3 DNA sequence: TGTGCCAGCAGCCCCCCGGTCTACTCTGGGGCCAACGTCCTGACTTTC.

V gene TRBV9 combines with J gene TRBJ2-7; 7 bases are shared with TRBD2. From germline, CDR1 is SGDLS and CDR2 YYNGEE. Losses at the gene ends were 4 bases for V and 3 bases for J; bases not matched to a gene: 10. This CDR3 has 15 amino acids. The CDR3 DNA is TGTGCCAGCAGCTTGAGAGCGGGACGCGACTACGAGCAGTACTTC. Its protein product is CASSLRAGRDYEQYF.

This clone has only a few counts. A far larger clone is off by one base, so a read error is likely. This chain joins TRBV5-4 and TRBJ2-1; unclear D gene. Germline V gene data show CDR1 as SGHNT and CDR2 as YYREEE (reference sequence). V was trimmed by 3 bases and J by 2 bases, leaving 0 bases between them. The CDR3 loop spans 11 amino acids. The CDR3 nucleotides are TGTGCCAGCAGCTCCTACAATGAGCAGTTCTTC. Its translation: CASSSYNEQFF.

This chain joins TRBV6-5 and TRBJ2-7; 7 bases align to TRBD2. The J segment lost 8 bases and the V segment lost 4 bases, leaving 14 bases of the junction unmatched. Germline assignment: CDR1 MNHEY and CDR2 SVGAGI. The CDR3 totals 15 residues. As DNA, the CDR3 is TGTGCCAGCAGTTCCTTGCGGGAGACACCTACGAAGCAGTACTTC. Translating gives CASSSLRETPTKQYF.

As for this clone: This may arise from a read error, as a much more abundant clone is one base away. The CDR3 loop reads CASSLQGTNTEAFF. The CDR3 DNA reads TGTGCCAGCAGCTTACAGGGCACGAACACTGAAGCTTTCTTT. The chain links TRBV9 to TRBJ1-1, with D tentatively TRBD1 (6 bases). V lost 4 bases and J lost 1, with 11 bases in between. CDR3 size: 14 residues. CDR1 and CDR2 (germline): SGDLS, YYNGEE.

This chain connects TRBV15 to TRBJ2-1; 7 bases align to TRBD2. Germline CDR1 LNHNV, CDR2 YYDKDF (reference sequence). The length of the CDR3 is 16 residues. Unmatched junction bases numbered 6, after V lost 1 base and J lost 3 bases. The CDR3 region is CATSRGVRGIYNEQFF. The CDR3 DNA reads as TGTGCCACCAGCAGAGGGGTGCGGGGGATCTACAATGAGCAGTTCTTC.

This rearrangement joins TRBV28 to TRBJ2-2; 12 positions match TRBD2. This CDR3 spans 13 amino acids. V shed 9 bases, J shed 5 bases, and the junction held 1 base outside the gene matches. CDR1 and CDR2 (germline): MDHEN, SYDVKM. The CDR3 loop is CASGTSGTGELFF. CDR3 nucleotides: TGTGCCAGTGGGACTAGCGGGACCGGGGAGCTGTTTTTT. Complete variable domain (other parts from reference TRBV28 and TRBJ2-2): DVKVTQSSRYLVKRTGEKVFLECVQDMDHENMFWYRQDPGLGLRLIYFSYDVKMKEKGDIPEGYSVSREKKERFSLILESASTNQTSMYLCASGTSGTGELFFGEGSRLTVL.

CDR3 residues: CASTLSISGNTIYF. In DNA form, the CDR3 reads TGTGCCAGCACTCTCTCTATCTCTGGAAACACCATATATTTT. V gene TRBV6-1 combines with J gene TRBJ1-3, with D unresolved. Trimming pared 7 bases from V and 0 bases from J, leaving 10 bases between. Germline V gives CDR1 MNHNS, CDR2 SASEGT. This CDR3 has 14 residues.

This clone has a handful of counts. Other DNA sequences in the same sample also yield this CDR3. The rearrangement uses TRBV2 and TRBJ1-5; D possibly corresponds to TRBD1 (5 bases). The CDR3 covers 18 residues. The germline V gene has CDR1 SNHLY and CDR2 FYNNEI. Trimming cost V 4 bases and J 0 bases, with 19 bases left between them. The CDR3 coding sequence is TGTGCCAGCAGTGCCTTCGGGGGTTTGGGATTTAGCAATCAGCCCCAGCATTTT. Residues: CASSAFGGLGFSNQPQHF.

This clone came up many times. J is TRBJ2-7 and V is TRBV11-1; TRBD1 aligns across 7 bases. The CDR3 sequence is 12 residues long. Germline trimming cut 5 bases from V and 5 bases from J; bases unmatched to any gene: 3. CDR1 SGHAT and CDR2 FQDESV come from the germline V gene (reference sequence). The CDR3 sequence: CASSTDRDEQYF. CDR3 DNA: TGTGCCAGCAGCACAGACAGGGACGAGCAGTACTTC.

The chain is built from TRBV6-1 and TRBJ1-4; 9 bases match TRBD1. V was pared by 8 bases and J by 11 bases, with 6 bases of the junction left unmatched. The CDR3 totals 12 residues. CDR1 and CDR2 from the germline V gene are MNHNS and SASEGT. This CDR3 reads CASFDRGTKLFF. Here the CDR3 DNA reads TGTGCCAGCTTCGACAGGGGGACGAAACTGTTTTTT.

In the case of this clone: Other DNA sequences of this sample code for an identical CDR3. The chain carries TRBV27 and TRBJ2-5; 14 nucleotides line up with TRBD2. The CDR3 is 17 residues long. The germline CDR1 and CDR2 sequences are MNHEY and SMNVEV (reference sequence). With V trimmed by 0 bases and J by 5 bases, 5 bases remained unmatched. CDR3: CASSLSRLAGGGETQYF. CDR3 in DNA: TGTGCCAGCAGTTTATCGCGACTAGCGGGAGGGGGGGAGACCCAGTACTTC.

This chain connects TRBV2 to TRBJ1-4, with D hard to call. Looked up from germline, CDR1 is SNHLY and CDR2 is FYNNEI. Trimming left V 0 bases short and J 10 bases short, with 9 bases between. There are 13 residues in the CDR3. The CDR3 DNA reads TGTGCCAGCAGTGAAGCACTGTACGGAAAACTGTTTTTT. Translation: CASSEALYGKLFF.

The chain employs TRBV15 and TRBJ2-7, with D tentatively TRBD2 (6 bases). The CDR3 covers 15 residues. Trimming cost V 1 base and J 3 bases, with 13 bases left between them. Germline CDR1 LNHNV, CDR2 YYDKDF (reference sequence). CDR3 protein: CATSRVGGRLYEQYF. In nucleotides, the CDR3 is TGTGCCACCAGCAGAGTGGGAGGAAGGCTCTACGAGCAGTACTTC.

On this clone itself: Given a far larger clone just one base away, this is likely a sequencing read error. Without the conserved terminal phenylalanine or tryptophan, this CDR3 likely stems from a read error. The chain uses TRBV6-5 and TRBJ1-6; TRBD1 is a possible D gene (5 bases). From germline, CDR1 is MNHEY and CDR2 SVGAGI. V gave up 2 bases and J gave up 5 bases, with 13 bases separating them. CDR3 length: 16 amino acids. The CDR3 DNA sequence: TGTGCCAGCAGTTACGGGGGTGGGATCCATAATTCACCCCTCCACTCT. Translated: CASSYGGGIHNSPLHS.

Note on this clone: This may stem from a read error, because a much larger clone lies one nucleotide away. The chain links TRBV30 to TRBJ2-7; D call uncertain. The V end lost 7 bases, the J end lost 6 bases, and 16 bases lay between the germline ends. The CDR3 loop spans 12 amino acids. CDR1 is GTSNPN, CDR2 SVGIG, per germline (reference sequence). As DNA, the CDR3 is TGTGCCTTCACCGCCGCCGGCTGCGAGCAGTACTTC. The encoded protein is CAFTAAGCEQYF.

This chain uses TRBV25-1 with TRBJ2-3; D may match TRBD1 or TRBD2 (5 bases each). The CDR3 sequence is 17 residues long. Germline lookup yields CDR1 MGHDK and CDR2 SYGVNS. The V gene lost 3 bases and the J gene lost 1 base, with 17 bases spanning the gap. The CDR3 spells CASSDWGWDSGTDTQYF. CDR3 coding DNA: TGTGCCAGCAGTGATTGGGGCTGGGATAGCGGCACAGATACGCAGTATTTT.

The V gene is TRBV7-3, the J gene TRBJ2-3, with 9 bases aligning to TRBD2. The length of the CDR3 is 14 residues. Germline trimming cut 5 bases from V and 7 bases from J; bases unmatched to any gene: 7. From germline, CDR1 is SGHTA and CDR2 FQGTGA. CDR3 region: CASSQGLASHTQYF. The CDR3 nucleotides are TGTGCCAGCAGCCAGGGACTAGCTAGCCATACGCAGTATTTT.

The chain combines TRBV21-1 with TRBJ2-1; the table's D call TRBD2 went unverified against the DNA. TRBV21-1 is classified as a pseudogene. CDR3 length: 18 residues. The DNA of the CDR3 is TGTGCCAGCAGCAAATCCCCATATCTGGAGAATGGCTACAATGAGCAGTTCTTC. This gives the protein CASSKSPYLENGYNEQFF.

The chain carries TRBV4-1 and TRBJ2-1; 8 bases map to TRBD1. J lost 3 bases, V lost 1 base, and 5 bases had no gene match. There are 16 residues in the CDR3. Per the germline V gene, CDR1 is MGHRA and CDR2 is YSYEKL. The CDR3: CASSQGTGGLYNEQFF. Written as DNA, the CDR3 is TGCGCCAGCAGCCAAGGAACAGGGGGGCTCTACAATGAGCAGTTCTTC.

The chain recombines TRBV2 with TRBJ2-1; 9 nucleotides line up with TRBD2. The CDR3 is 14 residues long. The germline V gene has CDR1 SNHLY and CDR2 FYNNEI. V trimming: 8 bases; J trimming: 1 base; junction bases outside the gene matches: 3. CDR3 loop: CASVAGVSYNEQFF. CDR3 nucleotides: TGTGCCAGCGTAGCGGGAGTTTCCTACAATGAGCAGTTCTTC.

Notes on this clone: The sample contains more than one DNA sequence encoding this CDR3. The V call is TRBV28, the J call TRBJ1-4; D is undetermined. V was pared by 10 bases and J by 5 bases, with 8 bases between. CDR1 MDHEN and CDR2 SYDVKM come from the germline V gene. The CDR3 contains 11 residues. The CDR3 spells CATWVNEKLFF. In DNA, the CDR3 is TGTGCCACTTGGGTAAATGAAAAACTGTTTTTT. The variable domain in full, with the rest retrieved from reference TRBV28 and TRBJ1-4, is DVKVTQSSRYLVKRTGEKVFLECVQDMDHENMFWYRQDPGLGLRLIYFSYDVKMKEKGDIPEGYSVSREKKERFSLILESASTNQTSMYLCATWVNEKLFFGSGTQLSVL.

This chain joins TRBV18 and TRBJ2-2, with TRBD2 identical over 12 bases. Unmatched junction bases numbered 3, after V lost 2 bases and J lost 5 bases. The germline V gene has CDR1 KGHSH and CDR2 LQKENI. This CDR3 has 16 residues. The CDR3 DNA is TGTGCCAGCTCACCAAGCCTAGCGGGAGGGACCGGGGAGCTGTTTTTT. Translated: CASSPSLAGGTGELFF.